This TCR beta chain originates from a study of blood T cell repertoires in COVID-19. CDR1 is SGHNT and CDR2 is YENEEA in the germline V gene. The CDR3 runs to 16 residues. Trimming took 5 bases from V and 2 from J; bases not matched to a gene: 9. Sequencing used immunoSEQ multiplex PCR; TCRdb keeps in-frame clones, though not all of them. Of 160,000 or so clones listed, over 70% are singletons. The chain joins TRBV11-3 to TRBJ2-1, with TRBD2 matching 7 bases. Specimen: PBMCs or T cells enriched from blood (not recorded which). The receptor was isolated from a middle-aged woman with acute COVID-19. Written as DNA, the CDR3 is TGTGCCAGCAGCCTGGGAGGACTAGGTGCCTACAATGAGCAGTTCTTC. It encodes CASSLGGLGAYNEQFF.